Listed below are T cell receptor beta chains from one sample, sequenced in a study of cytomegalovirus exposure and HLA in healthy donors. Produced via immunoSEQ multiplex PCR; TCRdb's table is partial and in-frame only. In the table there are hundreds of thousands of clones, 70% to 80% of which are singletons. Sequenced input: PBMCs. These receptors were taken from a man aged 35 to 55 in good health and CMV-seronegative. Both conserved end residues are part of each CDR3. Each record gives: CDR3 length, J gene, V gene, CDR3 protein.

length: 15
J: TRBJ1-1
V: TRBV9
CDR3: CASSVGAGGITEAFF

length: 19
J: TRBJ1-6
V: TRBV27
CDR3: CASSLSILGGEKSNSPLHF

length: 14
J: TRBJ2-2
V: TRBV6-4
CDR3: CASSAGVRTGELFF

length: 16
J: TRBJ2-3
V: TRBV5-1
CDR3: CASSSTGTGNTDTQYF

length: 15
J: TRBJ2-1
V: TRBV7-6
CDR3: CASSLGTSGSQEQFF

length: 14
J: TRBJ2-2
V: TRBV6-5
CDR3: CASSYSSNTGELFF

length: 14
J: TRBJ1-5
V: TRBV9
CDR3: CASSDLDRDQPQHF

length: 17
J: TRBJ2-1
V: TRBV18
CDR3: CASSPPNSGLRGNEQFF

length: 15
J: TRBJ1-6
V: TRBV6-5
CDR3: CASSYSSQVNSPLHF

length: 15
J: TRBJ1-2
V: TRBV30
CDR3: CAWSAPQGGNYGYTF

length: 15
J: TRBJ2-5
V: TRBV9
CDR3: CASSVAQGLGETQYF

length: 15
J: TRBJ2-7
V: TRBV4-1
CDR3: CASSQGSGPTYEQYF

length: 14
J: TRBJ2-7
V: TRBV5-1
CDR3: CASSLTGPTYEQYF

length: 13
J: TRBJ2-1
V: TRBV6-5
CDR3: CASSVQGFHEQFF

length: 14
J: TRBJ2-7
V: TRBV6-4
CDR3: CASSASGHSYEQYF

length: 13
J: TRBJ1-4
V: TRBV5-8
CDR3: CASSLAVNEKLFF

length: 14
J: TRBJ1-1
V: TRBV9
CDR3: CASSFKGSGTEAFF

length: 15
J: TRBJ2-1
V: TRBV19
CDR3: CASSAWTGLGAKEFF

length: 17
J: TRBJ2-2
V: TRBV4-2
CDR3: CASSQLSRGFSTGELFF

length: 15
J: TRBJ2-7
V: TRBV4-1
CDR3: CASSQLPQGSYEQYF

length: 17
J: TRBJ1-5
V: TRBV19
CDR3: CASGQGGHRGPAQPQHF

length: 14
J: TRBJ2-7
V: TRBV9
CDR3: CASSTGQGAYEQYF

length: 15
J: TRBJ2-7
V: TRBV2
CDR3: CASSPIRDTAYEQYF

length: 15
J: TRBJ1-3
V: TRBV6-1
CDR3: CASSDAHYSGNTIYF

length: 11
J: TRBJ1-1
V: TRBV20-1
CDR3: CSAPTVTEAFF

length: 14
J: TRBJ1-1
V: TRBV6-5
CDR3: CASRDGQLNTEAFF

length: 16
J: TRBJ2-5
V: TRBV13
CDR3: CASSQLSGRWRETQYF

length: 14
J: TRBJ2-3
V: TRBV7-3
CDR3: CASSLPGPSDTQYF

length: 13
J: TRBJ2-7
V: TRBV19
CDR3: CASSIQGDYEQYF

length: 15
J: TRBJ1-5
V: TRBV18
CDR3: CASSPVDTSNQPQHF

length: 18
J: TRBJ1-4
V: TRBV6-1
CDR3: CASSVDGTGVILHEKLFF

length: 13
J: TRBJ2-5
V: TRBV5-6
CDR3: CASSRDREETQYF

length: 16
J: TRBJ2-3
V: TRBV10-1
CDR3: CASSDTRGGSTDTQYF

length: 15
J: TRBJ2-7
V: TRBV28
CDR3: CASRPFTGDSYEQYF

length: 14
J: TRBJ2-7
V: TRBV10-3
CDR3: CAISASFSVYEQYF

length: 14
J: TRBJ2-5
V: TRBV6-1
CDR3: CASNRDRGQETQYF

length: 14
J: TRBJ1-3
V: TRBV11-2
CDR3: CASRLSARGNTIYF

length: 16
J: TRBJ2-2
V: TRBV10-3
CDR3: CAIRRGTSGNTGELFF

length: 15
J: TRBJ1-2
V: TRBV5-8
CDR3: CASSRTVSFNYGYTF

length: 15
J: TRBJ1-2
V: TRBV7-2
CDR3: CASSLAPGQNYGYTF

length: 17
J: TRBJ2-3
V: TRBV9
CDR3: CASSPGTTTSSTDTQYF

length: 15
J: TRBJ2-3
V: TRBV6-5
CDR3: CASRGGSDRTDTQYF

length: 13
J: TRBJ2-5
V: TRBV27
CDR3: CASSLSQGETQYF

length: 16
J: TRBJ2-3
V: TRBV19
CDR3: CASSIVSGVPTDTQYF

length: 15
J: TRBJ2-1
V: TRBV5-1
CDR3: CASSLDRTPNNEQFF

length: 14
J: TRBJ2-1
V: TRBV2
CDR3: CASSEERTYNEQFF

length: 16
J: TRBJ2-7
V: TRBV7-9
CDR3: CASSLGSGSYSYEQYF

length: 14
J: TRBJ1-4
V: TRBV2
CDR3: CASRGGQPNEKLFF

length: 18
J: TRBJ2-7
V: TRBV4-2
CDR3: CASSQSLAGSSSSYEQYF

length: 15
J: TRBJ2-5
V: TRBV7-9
CDR3: CASSSLDRDQETQYF